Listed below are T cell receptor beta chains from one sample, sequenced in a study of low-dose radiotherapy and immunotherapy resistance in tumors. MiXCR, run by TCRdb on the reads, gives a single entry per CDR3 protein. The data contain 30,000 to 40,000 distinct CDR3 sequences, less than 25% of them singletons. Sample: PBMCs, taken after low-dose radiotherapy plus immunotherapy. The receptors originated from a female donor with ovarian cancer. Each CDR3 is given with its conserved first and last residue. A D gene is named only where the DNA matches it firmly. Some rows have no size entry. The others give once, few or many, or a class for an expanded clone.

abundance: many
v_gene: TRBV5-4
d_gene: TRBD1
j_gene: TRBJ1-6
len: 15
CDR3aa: CASSLGPGGGSPLHF
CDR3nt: TGTGCCAGCAGCTTGGGGCCAGGGGGAGGATCACCCCTCCACTTT

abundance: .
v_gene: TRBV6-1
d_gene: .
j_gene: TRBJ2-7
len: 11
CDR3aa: CASSEGVRQYF
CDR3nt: TGTGCCAGCAGTGAAGGGGTGCGCCAGTACTTC

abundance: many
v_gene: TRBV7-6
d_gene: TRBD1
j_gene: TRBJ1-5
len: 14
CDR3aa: CASSSTGGNQPQHF
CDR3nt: TGTGCCAGCAGCTCGACAGGGGGCAATCAGCCCCAGCATTTT

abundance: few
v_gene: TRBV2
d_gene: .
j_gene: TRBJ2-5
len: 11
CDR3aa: CASRAQETQYF
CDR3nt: TGTGCCAGCAGGGCCCAAGAGACCCAGTACTTC

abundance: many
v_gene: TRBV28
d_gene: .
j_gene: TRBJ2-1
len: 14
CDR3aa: CASSFRAAYNEQFF
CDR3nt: TGTGCCAGCAGTTTTCGGGCAGCCTACAATGAGCAGTTCTTC

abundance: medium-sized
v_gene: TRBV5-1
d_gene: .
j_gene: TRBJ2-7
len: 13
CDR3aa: CASSLAESYEQYF
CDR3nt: TGCGCCAGCAGCTTGGCCGAGTCCTACGAGCAGTACTTC

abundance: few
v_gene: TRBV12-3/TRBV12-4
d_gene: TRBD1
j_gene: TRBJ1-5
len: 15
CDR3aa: CASSDRGRGNQPQHF
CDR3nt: TGTGCCAGCAGCGACAGGGGTCGCGGCAATCAGCCCCAGCATTTT

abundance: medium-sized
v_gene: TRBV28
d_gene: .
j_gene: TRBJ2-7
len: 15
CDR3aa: CASRLQGVGSYEQYF
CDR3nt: TGTGCCAGCAGGTTGCAGGGTGTTGGGTCCTACGAGCAGTACTTC

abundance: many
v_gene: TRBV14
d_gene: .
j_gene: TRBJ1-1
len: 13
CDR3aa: CASSQVLAPGAFF
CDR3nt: TGTGCCAGCAGCCAAGTCCTAGCCCCGGGAGCTTTCTTT

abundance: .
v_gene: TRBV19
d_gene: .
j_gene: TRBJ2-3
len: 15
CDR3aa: CASSIGNRGTDTQYF
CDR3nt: TGTGCCAGTAGTATAGGAAACAGAGGCACAGATACGCAGTATTTT

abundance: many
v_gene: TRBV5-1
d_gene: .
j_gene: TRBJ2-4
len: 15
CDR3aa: CASSSLLLGGNIQYF
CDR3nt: TGCGCCAGCAGCTCCCTGCTGTTAGGAGGAAACATTCAGTACTTC

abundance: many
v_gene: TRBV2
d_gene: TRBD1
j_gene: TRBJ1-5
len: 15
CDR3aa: CASSDGQGFNQPQHF
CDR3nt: TGTGCCAGCAGTGATGGACAGGGGTTCAATCAGCCCCAGCATTTT

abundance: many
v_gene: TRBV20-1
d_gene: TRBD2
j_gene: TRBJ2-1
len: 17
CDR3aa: CSARVAGGISSYNEQFF
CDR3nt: TGCAGTGCTAGAGTAGCGGGGGGGATCAGCTCCTACAATGAGCAGTTCTTC

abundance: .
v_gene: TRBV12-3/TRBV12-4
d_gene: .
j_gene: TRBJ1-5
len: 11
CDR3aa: CASSSRGPQHF
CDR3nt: TGTGCCAGCAGCTCCCGGGGGCCCCAGCATTTT

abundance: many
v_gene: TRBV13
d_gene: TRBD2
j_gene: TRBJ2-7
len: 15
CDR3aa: CASSLWASGVYEQYF
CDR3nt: TGTGCCAGCAGCTTATGGGCTAGCGGGGTCTACGAGCAGTACTTC

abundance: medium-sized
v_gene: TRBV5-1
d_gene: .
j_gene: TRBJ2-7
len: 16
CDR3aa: CASSLAWAAGADEQYF
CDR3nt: TGCGCCAGCAGCTTGGCCTGGGCAGCAGGCGCCGACGAGCAGTACTTC

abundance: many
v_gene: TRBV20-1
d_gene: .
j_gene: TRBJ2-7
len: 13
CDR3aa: CSAQRTVSYEQYF
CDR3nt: TGCAGTGCCCAACGCACAGTCTCCTACGAGCAGTACTTC

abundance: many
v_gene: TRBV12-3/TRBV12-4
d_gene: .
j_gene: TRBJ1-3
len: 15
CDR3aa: CASSLSGSSGNTIYF
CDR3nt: TGTGCCAGCAGTTTGTCAGGGAGCTCTGGAAACACCATATATTTT

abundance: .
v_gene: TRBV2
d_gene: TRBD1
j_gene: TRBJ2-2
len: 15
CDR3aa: CASQGAFDTTGELFF
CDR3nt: TGTGCCAGCCAGGGGGCCTTTGACACCACCGGGGAGCTGTTTTTT

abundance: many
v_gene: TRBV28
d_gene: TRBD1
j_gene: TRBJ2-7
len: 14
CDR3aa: CASSSGQSLYEQYF
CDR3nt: TGTGCCAGCAGTTCGGGACAGTCCCTCTACGAGCAGTACTTC

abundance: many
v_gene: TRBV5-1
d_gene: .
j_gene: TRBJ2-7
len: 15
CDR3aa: CASSLIVGGSYEQYF
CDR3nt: TGCGCCAGCAGCTTGATCGTGGGGGGCTCCTACGAGCAGTACTTC

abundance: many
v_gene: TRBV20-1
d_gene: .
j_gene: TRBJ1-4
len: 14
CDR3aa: CSARDRVSNEKLFF
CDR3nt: TGCAGTGCTAGAGACCGAGTCTCAAATGAAAAACTGTTTTTT

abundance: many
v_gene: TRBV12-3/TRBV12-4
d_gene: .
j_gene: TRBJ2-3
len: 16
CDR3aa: CASTNVISRGADTQYF
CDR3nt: TGTGCCAGCACTAATGTGATCTCAAGAGGAGCAGATACGCAGTATTTT

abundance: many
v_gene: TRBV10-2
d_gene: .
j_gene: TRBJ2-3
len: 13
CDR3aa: CASSGIGTDTQYF
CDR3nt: TGCGCCAGCAGTGGGATAGGGACAGATACGCAGTATTTT

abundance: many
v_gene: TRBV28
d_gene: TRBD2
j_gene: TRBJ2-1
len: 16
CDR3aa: CASRLSRAPREGEQFF
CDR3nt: TGTGCCAGCAGACTCTCCCGGGCTCCTCGGGAGGGTGAGCAGTTCTTC

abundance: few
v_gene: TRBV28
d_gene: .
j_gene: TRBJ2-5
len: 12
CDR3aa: CATTVAQETQYF
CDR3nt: TGTGCCACCACGGTGGCCCAAGAGACCCAGTACTTC

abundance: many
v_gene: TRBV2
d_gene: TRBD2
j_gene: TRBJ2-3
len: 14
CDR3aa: CASRGGVSTDTQYF
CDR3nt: TGTGCCAGCAGGGGAGGGGTTAGCACAGATACGCAGTATTTT

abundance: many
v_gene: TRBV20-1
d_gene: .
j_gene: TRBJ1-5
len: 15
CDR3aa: CSASDPGTGAQPQHF
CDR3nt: TGCAGTGCTAGTGACCCGGGCACAGGCGCACAGCCCCAGCATTTT

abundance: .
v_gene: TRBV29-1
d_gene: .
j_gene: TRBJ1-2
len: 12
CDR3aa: CSVEEGFYGYTF
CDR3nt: TGCAGCGTTGAAGAGGGCTTCTATGGCTACACCTTC

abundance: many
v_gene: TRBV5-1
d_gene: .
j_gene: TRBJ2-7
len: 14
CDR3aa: CASSFQGPFYEQYF
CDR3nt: TGCGCCAGCAGCTTCCAGGGGCCATTTTACGAGCAGTACTTC

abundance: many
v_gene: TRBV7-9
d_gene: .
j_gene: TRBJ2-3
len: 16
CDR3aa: CASSPVTGTKRDTQYF
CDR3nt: TGTGCCAGCAGCCCCGTTACCGGAACGAAACGAGATACGCAGTATTTT

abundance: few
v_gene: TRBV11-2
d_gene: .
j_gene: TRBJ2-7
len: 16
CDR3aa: CASSSGSGRTRGEQYF
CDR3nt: TGTGCCAGCAGCTCGGGATCGGGGCGTACGAGGGGCGAGCAGTACTTC

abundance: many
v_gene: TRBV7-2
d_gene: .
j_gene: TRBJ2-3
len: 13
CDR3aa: CASSFRGWDTQYF
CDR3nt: TGTGCCAGCAGCTTCCGTGGGTGGGATACGCAGTATTTT

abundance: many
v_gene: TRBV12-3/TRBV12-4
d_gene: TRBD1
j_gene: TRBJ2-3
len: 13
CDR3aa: CASSLVGQGGQYF
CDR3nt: TGTGCCAGCAGTTTAGTAGGACAGGGAGGGCAGTATTTT

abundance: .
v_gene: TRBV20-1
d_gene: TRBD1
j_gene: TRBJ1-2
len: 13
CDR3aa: CSARQQGESGYTF
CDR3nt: TGCAGTGCTAGACAACAGGGGGAGTCTGGCTACACCTTC

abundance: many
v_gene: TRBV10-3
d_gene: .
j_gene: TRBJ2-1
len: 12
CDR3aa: CAISESIGEQFF
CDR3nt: TGTGCCATCAGTGAGTCGATAGGGGAGCAGTTCTTC

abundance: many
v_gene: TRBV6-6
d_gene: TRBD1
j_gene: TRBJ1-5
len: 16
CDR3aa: CASRPYRGTSNQPQHF
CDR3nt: TGTGCCAGCAGACCTTACAGGGGTACTAGCAATCAGCCCCAGCATTTT

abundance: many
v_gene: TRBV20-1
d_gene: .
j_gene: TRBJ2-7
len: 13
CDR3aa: CSASSNRAYEQYF
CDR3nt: TGCAGTGCTAGTTCCAACAGGGCCTACGAGCAGTACTTC

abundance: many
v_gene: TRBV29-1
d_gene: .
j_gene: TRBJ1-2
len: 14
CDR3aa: CSVPPGRRSDGYTF
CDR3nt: TGCAGCGTTCCCCCTGGGAGGCGGTCAGATGGCTACACCTTC